These T cell receptor beta chains were read from a single sample in a study of cytomegalovirus exposure and HLA in healthy donors. The table came from immunoSEQ multiplex PCR; TCRdb's copy has only in-frame clones and leaves some out. The table shows hundreds of thousands of clones, with roughly 91% occurring only once. The sequenced sample was PBMCs. The source of these receptors is a young woman in good health and CMV-seronegative. The CDR3 runs from the conserved cysteine through the conserved F or W. The D gene is left open where the match is weak. Only part of the rows carry a size: once, few, many, or a class if the clone is expanded.

v_gene: TRBV7-2; j_gene: TRBJ1-2; d_gene: NA; abundance: NA; CDR3aa: CASSLGGRDYGYTF; CDR3nt: TGTGCCAGCAGCTTAGGGGGCAGGGACTATGGCTACACCTTC
v_gene: TRBV2; j_gene: TRBJ1-2; d_gene: NA; abundance: NA; CDR3aa: CASSVVQASNYGYTF; CDR3nt: TGTGCCAGCAGTGTTGTCCAGGCGTCTAACTATGGCTACACCTTC
v_gene: TRBV5-1; j_gene: TRBJ2-7; d_gene: TRBD2; abundance: once; CDR3aa: CASSVLAGRVDEQYF; CDR3nt: TGCGCCAGCAGCGTATTAGCGGGGCGGGTCGACGAGCAGTACTTC
v_gene: TRBV7-9; j_gene: TRBJ2-1; d_gene: NA; abundance: once; CDR3aa: CASSTKGAYNEQFF; CDR3nt: TGTGCCAGCAGCACAAAGGGAGCCTACAATGAGCAGTTCTTC
v_gene: TRBV27; j_gene: TRBJ2-5; d_gene: TRBD1; abundance: NA; CDR3aa: CASSSFTSGTVETQYF; CDR3nt: TGTGCCAGCAGTTCCTTTACGTCCGGGACAGTCGAGACCCAGTACTTC
v_gene: TRBV7-9; j_gene: TRBJ2-1; d_gene: TRBD2; abundance: few; CDR3aa: CASSLERGSSYNEQFF; CDR3nt: TGTGCCAGCAGCTTAGAGCGGGGGAGCTCCTACAATGAGCAGTTCTTC
v_gene: TRBV7-6; j_gene: TRBJ2-7; d_gene: NA; abundance: NA; CDR3aa: CASSSYRSSYEQYF; CDR3nt: TGTGCCAGCAGCTCGTATCGTAGCTCCTACGAGCAGTACTTC
v_gene: TRBV18; j_gene: TRBJ1-1; d_gene: NA; abundance: NA; CDR3aa: CASSPQVSGPSDTEAFF; CDR3nt: TGTGCCAGCTCACCGCAGGTCTCAGGCCCATCCGACACTGAAGCTTTCTTT
v_gene: TRBV5-1; j_gene: TRBJ2-5; d_gene: NA; abundance: NA; CDR3aa: CASSLNSGDGLVETQYF; CDR3nt: TGCGCCAGCAGCTTGAATAGCGGAGATGGTTTAGTGGAGACCCAGTACTTC
v_gene: TRBV4-3; j_gene: TRBJ1-5; d_gene: NA; abundance: NA; CDR3aa: CASSQGTGRDNQPQHF; CDR3nt: TGCGCCAGCAGCCAAGGAACTGGCAGGGACAATCAGCCCCAGCATTTT
v_gene: TRBV5-1; j_gene: TRBJ1-4; d_gene: NA; abundance: NA; CDR3aa: CASSPGGGNEKLFF; CDR3nt: TGCGCCAGCAGCCCCGGCGGGGGGAATGAAAAACTGTTTTTT
v_gene: TRBV5-6; j_gene: TRBJ2-6; d_gene: NA; abundance: NA; CDR3aa: CASSLSGVGANVLTF; CDR3nt: TGTGCCAGCAGCTTATCAGGGGTTGGGGCCAACGTCCTGACTTTC
v_gene: TRBV5-1; j_gene: TRBJ2-7; d_gene: NA; abundance: NA; CDR3aa: CASMRELVGYEQYF; CDR3nt: TGCGCCAGCATGCGGGAACTAGTTGGCTACGAGCAGTACTTC
v_gene: TRBV30; j_gene: TRBJ2-3; d_gene: TRBD2; abundance: NA; CDR3aa: CAWCRREGDTQYF; CDR3nt: TGTGCCTGGTGCCGGCGGGAGGGGGATACGCAGTATTTT
v_gene: TRBV2; j_gene: TRBJ2-1; d_gene: NA; abundance: NA; CDR3aa: CASRPESGEQFF; CDR3nt: TGTGCCAGCAGGCCGGAGAGCGGTGAGCAGTTCTTC
v_gene: TRBV9; j_gene: TRBJ2-7; d_gene: NA; abundance: NA; CDR3aa: CASSVGQNYEQYF; CDR3nt: TGTGCCAGCAGCGTAGGACAGAACTACGAGCAGTACTTC
v_gene: TRBV18; j_gene: TRBJ2-5; d_gene: NA; abundance: few; CDR3aa: CASSPYSRVEQETQYF; CDR3nt: TGTGCCAGCTCACCGTATTCCAGGGTTGAGCAAGAGACCCAGTACTTC
v_gene: TRBV6-5; j_gene: TRBJ2-1; d_gene: NA; abundance: NA; CDR3aa: CASSYLGRGSYNEQFF; CDR3nt: TGTGCCAGCAGTTACCTTGGAAGGGGCTCCTACAATGAGCAGTTCTTC
v_gene: TRBV19; j_gene: TRBJ1-5; d_gene: NA; abundance: NA; CDR3aa: CARRKSRVWSNQPQHF; CDR3nt: TGTGCCAGGCGCAAGTCTCGGGTGTGGAGCAATCAGCCCCAGCATTTT
v_gene: TRBV5-5; j_gene: TRBJ1-2; d_gene: NA; abundance: NA; CDR3aa: CASSSGFLGYTF; CDR3nt: TGTGCCAGCAGCTCAGGTTTTCTGGGCTACACCTTC
v_gene: TRBV2; j_gene: TRBJ1-3; d_gene: NA; abundance: NA; CDR3aa: CASSALLSTIYF; CDR3nt: TGTGCCAGCAGTGCCCTGTTGAGCACCATATATTTT
v_gene: TRBV30; j_gene: TRBJ2-7; d_gene: NA; abundance: NA; CDR3aa: CAWSVQLWEQYF; CDR3nt: TGTGCCTGGAGTGTACAGTTATGGGAGCAGTACTTC
v_gene: TRBV5-1; j_gene: TRBJ1-2; d_gene: NA; abundance: NA; CDR3aa: CASSLAGTLGDGYTF; CDR3nt: TGCGCCAGCAGCTTGGCAGGGACACTGGGCGATGGCTACACCTTC
v_gene: TRBV18; j_gene: TRBJ1-2; d_gene: TRBD1; abundance: NA; CDR3aa: CASSPMDRGPRGYGYTF; CDR3nt: TGTGCCAGCTCACCAATGGACAGGGGGCCCAGGGGCTATGGCTACACCTTC
v_gene: TRBV9; j_gene: TRBJ1-3; d_gene: NA; abundance: NA; CDR3aa: CASQGVGSGNTIYF; CDR3nt: TGTGCCAGCCAGGGCGTAGGGTCAGGAAACACCATATATTTT
v_gene: TRBV20-1; j_gene: TRBJ1-5; d_gene: NA; abundance: NA; CDR3aa: CSASTGQPQHF; CDR3nt: TGCAGTGCTAGTACTGGTCAGCCCCAGCATTTT
v_gene: TRBV6-1; j_gene: TRBJ2-7; d_gene: TRBD2; abundance: NA; CDR3aa: CASSGLAAYEQYF; CDR3nt: TGTGCCAGCAGTGGCCTAGCGGCTTACGAGCAGTACTTC
v_gene: TRBV29-1; j_gene: TRBJ2-3; d_gene: NA; abundance: NA; CDR3aa: CSAEEGASDTQYF; CDR3nt: TGCAGCGCCGAGGAGGGGGCCTCAGATACGCAGTATTTT
v_gene: TRBV28; j_gene: TRBJ1-1; d_gene: TRBD1; abundance: NA; CDR3aa: CASSVRQGEAFF; CDR3nt: TGTGCCAGCAGTGTACGACAGGGTGAAGCTTTCTTT
v_gene: TRBV7-8; j_gene: TRBJ2-1; d_gene: TRBD2; abundance: NA; CDR3aa: CASSQIPGLAGVQFF; CDR3nt: TGTGCCAGCAGCCAAATACCGGGACTAGCGGGGGTACAGTTCTTC
v_gene: TRBV4-3; j_gene: TRBJ1-1; d_gene: NA; abundance: NA; CDR3aa: CASSQSEMNTEAFF; CDR3nt: TGCGCCAGCAGCCAATCAGAAATGAACACTGAAGCTTTCTTT
v_gene: TRBV5-1; j_gene: TRBJ1-1; d_gene: TRBD1; abundance: NA; CDR3aa: CASSGDRSNTEAFF; CDR3nt: TGCGCCAGCAGCGGGGACAGGTCTAACACTGAAGCTTTCTTT
v_gene: TRBV7-8; j_gene: TRBJ2-7; d_gene: TRBD1; abundance: NA; CDR3aa: CASSLDRGAYEQYF; CDR3nt: TGTGCCAGCAGCTTAGACAGGGGGGCTTACGAGCAGTACTTC
v_gene: TRBV11-2; j_gene: TRBJ1-1; d_gene: NA; abundance: NA; CDR3aa: CASKSLQVNTEAFF; CDR3nt: TGTGCCAGCAAATCTCTACAGGTGAACACTGAAGCTTTCTTT
v_gene: TRBV6-5; j_gene: TRBJ2-7; d_gene: TRBD2; abundance: NA; CDR3aa: CASSSLLAGMREQYF; CDR3nt: TGTGCCAGCAGTTCCCTTTTAGCGGGAATGCGCGAGCAGTACTTC
v_gene: TRBV19; j_gene: TRBJ1-4; d_gene: NA; abundance: NA; CDR3aa: CASTIGANTHYEKLFF; CDR3nt: TGTGCCAGTACCATTGGGGCGAACACCCATTATGAAAAACTGTTTTTT
v_gene: TRBV7-2; j_gene: TRBJ2-3; d_gene: TRBD2; abundance: NA; CDR3aa: CASSLLSSGRGVGTDTQYF; CDR3nt: TGTGCCAGCAGCTTACTTTCTAGCGGGAGGGGCGTGGGCACAGATACGCAGTATTTT
v_gene: TRBV9; j_gene: TRBJ1-2; d_gene: NA; abundance: NA; CDR3aa: CASSVDRQDGYTF; CDR3nt: TGTGCCAGCAGCGTAGACCGTCAGGATGGCTACACCTTC
v_gene: TRBV19; j_gene: TRBJ2-7; d_gene: NA; abundance: few; CDR3aa: CASSPGSPRRRYF; CDR3nt: TGTGCCAGTAGTCCCGGGAGTCCACGTAGGCGATACTTC
v_gene: TRBV5-1; j_gene: TRBJ1-1; d_gene: NA; abundance: NA; CDR3aa: CASSLDSWNTEAFF; CDR3nt: TGCGCCAGCAGCTTGGACAGCTGGAACACTGAAGCTTTCTTT
v_gene: TRBV9; j_gene: TRBJ2-3; d_gene: NA; abundance: NA; CDR3aa: CASARGADTQYF; CDR3nt: TGTGCCAGCGCCAGGGGGGCAGATACGCAGTATTTT
v_gene: TRBV21-1; j_gene: TRBJ2-3; d_gene: NA; abundance: NA; CDR3aa: CASSRDILSKTSTDTQYF; CDR3nt: TGTGCCAGCAGCAGGGACATTCTATCAAAAACTAGCACAGATACGCAGTATTTT
v_gene: TRBV30; j_gene: TRBJ2-1; d_gene: TRBD2; abundance: NA; CDR3aa: CAWSITSGTNEQFF; CDR3nt: TGTGCCTGGAGTATCACTAGCGGGACCAATGAGCAGTTCTTC
v_gene: TRBV7-6; j_gene: TRBJ2-5; d_gene: TRBD2; abundance: NA; CDR3aa: CASSFILAGEETQYF; CDR3nt: TGTGCCAGCAGCTTCATACTAGCGGGAGAAGAGACCCAGTACTTC
v_gene: TRBV7-2; j_gene: TRBJ2-7; d_gene: NA; abundance: NA; CDR3aa: CASRHMGGIYEQYF; CDR3nt: TGTGCCAGCAGACACATGGGGGGTATCTACGAGCAGTACTTC
v_gene: TRBV27; j_gene: TRBJ2-7; d_gene: TRBD2; abundance: once; CDR3aa: CASSLSGLAGEQYF; CDR3nt: TGTGCCAGCAGTTTATCGGGACTAGCGGGCGAGCAGTACTTC
v_gene: TRBV9; j_gene: TRBJ2-2; d_gene: NA; abundance: NA; CDR3aa: CASSVRFQGLGGELFF; CDR3nt: TGTGCCAGCAGCGTTCGGTTCCAGGGGCTCGGCGGGGAGCTGTTTTTT
v_gene: TRBV6-5; j_gene: TRBJ2-5; d_gene: NA; abundance: NA; CDR3aa: CASSYWQKETQYF; CDR3nt: TGTGCCAGCAGTTACTGGCAGAAAGAGACCCAGTACTTC
v_gene: TRBV6-5; j_gene: TRBJ1-1; d_gene: NA; abundance: NA; CDR3aa: CASSYSPGVMEAFF; CDR3nt: TGTGCCAGCAGTTACTCGCCAGGGGTGATGGAAGCTTTCTTT
v_gene: TRBV4-3; j_gene: TRBJ1-2; d_gene: NA; abundance: NA; CDR3aa: CASSYSQGTGGYTF; CDR3nt: TGCGCCAGCAGCTACTCACAGGGAACGGGTGGCTACACCTTC
v_gene: TRBV18; j_gene: TRBJ1-6; d_gene: TRBD1; abundance: NA; CDR3aa: CASSPLGQGYSSSYNSPLHF; CDR3nt: TGTGCCAGCTCACCACTGGGACAGGGGTACTCATCCTCCTATAATTCACCCCTCCACTTT
v_gene: TRBV2; j_gene: TRBJ1-4; d_gene: NA; abundance: NA; CDR3aa: CASSTKRATNEKLFF; CDR3nt: TGTGCCAGCAGTACCAAGAGGGCCACTAATGAAAAACTGTTTTTT
v_gene: TRBV14; j_gene: TRBJ1-1; d_gene: TRBD1; abundance: NA; CDR3aa: CASSQVGGQRNTEAFF; CDR3nt: TGTGCCAGCAGCCAAGTAGGGGGACAGCGGAACACTGAAGCTTTCTTT
v_gene: TRBV18; j_gene: TRBJ2-1; d_gene: TRBD2; abundance: NA; CDR3aa: CASSPTGGYNEQFF; CDR3nt: TGTGCCAGCTCACCCACCGGGGGGTACAATGAGCAGTTCTTC
v_gene: TRBV6-5; j_gene: TRBJ1-1; d_gene: NA; abundance: NA; CDR3aa: CASSFPGWTEAFF; CDR3nt: TGTGCCAGCAGTTTTCCAGGGTGGACTGAAGCTTTCTTT
v_gene: TRBV29-1; j_gene: TRBJ1-1; d_gene: NA; abundance: NA; CDR3aa: CSVGDHEAFF; CDR3nt: TGCAGCGTTGGAGACCATGAAGCTTTCTTT
v_gene: TRBV7-6; j_gene: TRBJ2-7; d_gene: TRBD1; abundance: NA; CDR3aa: CASSVGQGAYEQYF; CDR3nt: TGTGCCAGCAGCGTAGGACAGGGGGCCTACGAGCAGTACTTC